This TCR beta chain originates from a study of T-cell memory formation after mild COVID-19. TCRdb itself ran the 5' RACE reads through MiXCR, one entry per CDR3 protein. The sample gives roughly 600,000 distinct CDR3 sequences, roughly 18% of which show up once; about 12% is in the top ten. This clonotype occurred a few times. The CDR3 consists of 14 residues. J was trimmed by 3 bases and V by 3 bases; bases with no gene match: 4. Germline V gene data show CDR1 as SGHRS and CDR2 as YFSETQ. The origin of this receptor is an adult woman who had mild COVID-19 (a few samples of this study predate the infection). Cell type and time point are not known. Sequenced input: PBMCs or a T cell subset sorted from them (not recorded which). The V call is TRBV5-1, the J call TRBJ1-2; 8 bases match TRBD1. DNA for the CDR3: TGCGCCAGCAGCTCATTACAGGGGGACTATGGCTACACCTTC. Translation gives CASSSLQGDYGYTF. Full variable domain (outside the CDR3, taken from reference TRBV5-1 and TRBJ1-2): KAGVTQTPRYLIKTRGQQVTLSCSPISGHRSVSWYQQTPGQGLQFLFEYFSETQRNKGNFPGRFSGRQFSNSRSEMNVSTLELGDSALYLCASSSLQGDYGYTFGSGTRLTVV.